This entry describes one T cell receptor (beta chain). Antigen specificity is unknown. The sample is drawn from a study of blood T cells in healthy people across ages. The CDR3 is made up of 18 amino acids. Looked up from germline, CDR1 is MNHEY and CDR2 is SVGEGT. V shed 5 bases and J shed 2 bases, with 22 bases lying between them. Study observations and caveats: Higher naive T cell percentage went strongly together with higher TCR beta diversity.

The authors ran a second PCR of about 6 to 11 cycles using a sample-barcoded 5' primer and a J-beta primer mix. Each cDNA molecule received a tag from a template-switch adaptor that had 12 random nucleotides. One entry per CDR3 protein, called by TCRdb with MiXCR from the 5' RACE reads. Here the sample spans more than 800,000 distinct CDR3 sequences, 29% being singletons. This receptor was obtained from a woman of 80 years or more in good health. The sequenced sample consisted of blood. The V gene is TRBV6-2 or TRBV6-3, the J gene TRBJ1-5, with a tentative D call TRBD1 (5 bases). CDR3 sequence (DNA): TGTGCCAGCAGTACCCGCAGGGCGTCGGGGATCGGCAATCAGCCCCAGCATTTT. Translated: CASSTRRASGIGNQPQHF.